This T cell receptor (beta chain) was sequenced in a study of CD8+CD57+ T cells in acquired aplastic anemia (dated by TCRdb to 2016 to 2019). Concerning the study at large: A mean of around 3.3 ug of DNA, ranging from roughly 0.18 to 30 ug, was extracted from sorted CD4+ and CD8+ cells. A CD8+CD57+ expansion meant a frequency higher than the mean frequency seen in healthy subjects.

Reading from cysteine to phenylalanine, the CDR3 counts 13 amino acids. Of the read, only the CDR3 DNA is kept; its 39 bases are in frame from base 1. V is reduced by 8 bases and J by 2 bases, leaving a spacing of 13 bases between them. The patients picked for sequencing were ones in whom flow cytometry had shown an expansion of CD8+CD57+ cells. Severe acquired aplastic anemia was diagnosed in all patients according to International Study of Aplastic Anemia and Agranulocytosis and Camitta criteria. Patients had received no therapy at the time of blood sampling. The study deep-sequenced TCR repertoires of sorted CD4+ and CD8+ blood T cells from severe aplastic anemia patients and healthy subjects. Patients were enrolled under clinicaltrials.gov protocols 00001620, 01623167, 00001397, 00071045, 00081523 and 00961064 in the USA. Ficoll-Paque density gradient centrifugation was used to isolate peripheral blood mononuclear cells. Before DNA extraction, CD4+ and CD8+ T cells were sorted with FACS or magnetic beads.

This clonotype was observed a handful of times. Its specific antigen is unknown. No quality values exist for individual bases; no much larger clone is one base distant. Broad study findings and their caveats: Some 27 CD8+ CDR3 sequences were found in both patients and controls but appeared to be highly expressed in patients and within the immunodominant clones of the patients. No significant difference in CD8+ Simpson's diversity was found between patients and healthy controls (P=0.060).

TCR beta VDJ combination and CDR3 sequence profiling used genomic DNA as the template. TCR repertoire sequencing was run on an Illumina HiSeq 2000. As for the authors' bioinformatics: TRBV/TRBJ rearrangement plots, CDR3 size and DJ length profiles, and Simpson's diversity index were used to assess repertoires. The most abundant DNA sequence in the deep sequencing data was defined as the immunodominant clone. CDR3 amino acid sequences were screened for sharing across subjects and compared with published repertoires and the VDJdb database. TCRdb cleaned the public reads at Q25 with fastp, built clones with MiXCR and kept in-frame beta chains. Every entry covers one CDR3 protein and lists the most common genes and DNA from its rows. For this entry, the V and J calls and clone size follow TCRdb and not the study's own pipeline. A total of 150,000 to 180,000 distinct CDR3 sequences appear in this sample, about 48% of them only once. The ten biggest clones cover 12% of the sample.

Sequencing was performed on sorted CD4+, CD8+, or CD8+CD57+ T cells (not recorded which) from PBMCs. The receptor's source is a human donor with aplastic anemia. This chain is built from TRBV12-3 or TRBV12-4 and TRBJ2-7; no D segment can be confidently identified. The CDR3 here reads CASAPSSTYEQYF. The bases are TGTGCCAGCGCTCCTTCATCTACCTACGAGCAGTACTTC.